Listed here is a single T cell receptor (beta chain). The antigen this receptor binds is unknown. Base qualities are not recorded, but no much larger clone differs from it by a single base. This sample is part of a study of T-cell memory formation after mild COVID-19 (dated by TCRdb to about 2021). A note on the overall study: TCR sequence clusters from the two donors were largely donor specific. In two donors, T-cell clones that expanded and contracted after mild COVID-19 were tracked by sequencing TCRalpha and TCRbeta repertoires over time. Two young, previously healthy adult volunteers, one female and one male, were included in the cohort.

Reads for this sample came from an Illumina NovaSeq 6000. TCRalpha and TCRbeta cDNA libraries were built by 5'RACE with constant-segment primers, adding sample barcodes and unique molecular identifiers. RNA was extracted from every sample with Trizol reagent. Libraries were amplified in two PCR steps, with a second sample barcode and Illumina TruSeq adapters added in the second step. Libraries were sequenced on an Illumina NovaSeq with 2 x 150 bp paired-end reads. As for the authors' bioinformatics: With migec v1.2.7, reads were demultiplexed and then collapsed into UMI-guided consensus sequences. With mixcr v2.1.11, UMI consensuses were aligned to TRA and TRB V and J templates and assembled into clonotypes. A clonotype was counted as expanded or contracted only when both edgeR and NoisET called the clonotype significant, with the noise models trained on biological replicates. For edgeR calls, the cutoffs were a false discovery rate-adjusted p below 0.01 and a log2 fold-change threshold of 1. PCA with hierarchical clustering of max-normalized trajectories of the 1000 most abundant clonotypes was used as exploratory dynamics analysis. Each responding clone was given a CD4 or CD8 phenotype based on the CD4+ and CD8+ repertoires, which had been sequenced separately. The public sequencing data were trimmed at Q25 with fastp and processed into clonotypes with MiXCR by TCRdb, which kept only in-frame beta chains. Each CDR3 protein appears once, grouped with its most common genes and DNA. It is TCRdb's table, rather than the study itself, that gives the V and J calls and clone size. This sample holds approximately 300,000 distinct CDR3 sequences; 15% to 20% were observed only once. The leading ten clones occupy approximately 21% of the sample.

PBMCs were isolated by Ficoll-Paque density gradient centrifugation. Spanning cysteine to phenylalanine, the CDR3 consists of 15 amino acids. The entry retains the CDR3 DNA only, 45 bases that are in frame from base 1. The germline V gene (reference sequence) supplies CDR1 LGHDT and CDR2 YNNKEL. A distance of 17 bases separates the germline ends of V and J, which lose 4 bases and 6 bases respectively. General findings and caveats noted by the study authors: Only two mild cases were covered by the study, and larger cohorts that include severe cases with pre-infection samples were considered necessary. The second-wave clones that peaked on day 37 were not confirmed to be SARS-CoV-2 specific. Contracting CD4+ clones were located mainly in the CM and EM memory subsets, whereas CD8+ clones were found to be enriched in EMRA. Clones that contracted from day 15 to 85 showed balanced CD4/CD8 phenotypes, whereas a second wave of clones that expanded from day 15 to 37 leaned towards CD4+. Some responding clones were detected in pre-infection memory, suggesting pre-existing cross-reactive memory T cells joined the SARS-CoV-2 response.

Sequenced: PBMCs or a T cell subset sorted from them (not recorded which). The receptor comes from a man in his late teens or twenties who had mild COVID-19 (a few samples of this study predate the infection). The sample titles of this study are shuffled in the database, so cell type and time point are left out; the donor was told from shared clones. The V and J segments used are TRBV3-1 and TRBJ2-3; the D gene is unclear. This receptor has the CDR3 CASSPAAPIGDTQYF. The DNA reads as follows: TGTGCCAGCAGCCCGGCAGCCCCGATTGGGGATACGCAGTATTTT.